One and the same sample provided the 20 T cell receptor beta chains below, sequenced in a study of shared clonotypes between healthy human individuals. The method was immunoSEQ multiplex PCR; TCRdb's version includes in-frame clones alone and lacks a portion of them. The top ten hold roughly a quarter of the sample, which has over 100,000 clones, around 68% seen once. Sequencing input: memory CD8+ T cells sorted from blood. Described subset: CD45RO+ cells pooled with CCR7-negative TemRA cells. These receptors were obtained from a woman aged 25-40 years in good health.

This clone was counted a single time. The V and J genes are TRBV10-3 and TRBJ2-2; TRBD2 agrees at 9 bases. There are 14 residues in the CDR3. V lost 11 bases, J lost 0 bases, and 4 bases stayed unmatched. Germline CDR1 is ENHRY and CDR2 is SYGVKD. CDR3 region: CAAGGPANTGELFF. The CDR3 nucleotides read TGTGCCGCGGGAGGGCCAGCGAACACCGGGGAGCTGTTTTTT.

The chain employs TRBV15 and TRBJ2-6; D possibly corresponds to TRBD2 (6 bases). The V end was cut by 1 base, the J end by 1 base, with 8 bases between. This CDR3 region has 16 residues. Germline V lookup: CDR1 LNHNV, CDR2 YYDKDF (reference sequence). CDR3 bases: TGTGCCACCAGCAGAGGGAGGGGATCTGGGGCCAACGTCCTGACTTTC. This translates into CATSRGRGSGANVLTF.

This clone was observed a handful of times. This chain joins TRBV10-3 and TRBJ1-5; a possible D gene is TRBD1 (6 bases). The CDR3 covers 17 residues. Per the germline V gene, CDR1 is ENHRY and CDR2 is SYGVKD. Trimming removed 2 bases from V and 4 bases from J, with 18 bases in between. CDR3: CAISEPEGGSGNQPQHF. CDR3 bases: TGTGCCATCAGTGAGCCTGAGGGGGGTTCGGGTAATCAGCCCCAGCATTTT.

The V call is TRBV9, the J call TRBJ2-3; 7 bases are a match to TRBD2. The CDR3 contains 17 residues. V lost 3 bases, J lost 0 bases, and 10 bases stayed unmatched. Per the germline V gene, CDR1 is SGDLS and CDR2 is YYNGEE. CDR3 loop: CASSGPLSGTSTDTQYF. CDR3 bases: TGTGCCAGCAGCGGTCCCCTCAGCGGGACTAGCACAGATACGCAGTATTTT.

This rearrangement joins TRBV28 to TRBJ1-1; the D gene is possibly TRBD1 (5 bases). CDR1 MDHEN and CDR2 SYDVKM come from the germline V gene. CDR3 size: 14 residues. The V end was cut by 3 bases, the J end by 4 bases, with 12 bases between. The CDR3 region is CASSFLGVGTEAFF. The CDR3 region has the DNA TGTGCCAGCAGTTTCTTGGGGGTGGGCACTGAAGCTTTCTTT.

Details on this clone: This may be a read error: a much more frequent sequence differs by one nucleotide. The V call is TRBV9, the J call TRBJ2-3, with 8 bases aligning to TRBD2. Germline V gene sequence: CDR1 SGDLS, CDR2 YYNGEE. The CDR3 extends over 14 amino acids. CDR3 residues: CTSSVSGKLDTQYF. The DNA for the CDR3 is TGTACCAGCAGCGTTAGCGGGAAATTGGATACGCAGTATTTT.

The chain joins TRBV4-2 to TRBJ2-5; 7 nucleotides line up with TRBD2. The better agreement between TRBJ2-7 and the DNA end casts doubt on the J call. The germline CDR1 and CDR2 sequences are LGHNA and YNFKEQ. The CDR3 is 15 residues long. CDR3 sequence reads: CASSHNRDYSYEQYF. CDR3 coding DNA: TGTGCCAGCAGCCATAACCGGGACTACTCCTACGAGCAGTACTTC.

The CDR3 bases are TGTGCCAGCAGCCCGCGACTAGCGGGAGCCTACGAGCAGTACTTC. This sequence encodes CASSPRLAGAYEQYF. The chain links TRBV7-6 to TRBJ2-7; TRBD2 agrees at 12 bases. The germline CDR1 and CDR2 sequences are SGHVS and FNYEAQ. V was clipped by 5 bases and J by 2 bases; unmatched bases: 4. This CDR3 spans 15 amino acids. Complete variable domain (other parts from reference TRBV7-6 and TRBJ2-7): GAGVSQSPRYKVTKRGQDVALRCDPISGHVSLYWYRQALGQGPEFLTYFNYEAQQDKSGLPNDRFSAERPEGSISTLTIQRTEQRDSAMYRCASSPRLAGAYEQYFGPGTRLTVT.

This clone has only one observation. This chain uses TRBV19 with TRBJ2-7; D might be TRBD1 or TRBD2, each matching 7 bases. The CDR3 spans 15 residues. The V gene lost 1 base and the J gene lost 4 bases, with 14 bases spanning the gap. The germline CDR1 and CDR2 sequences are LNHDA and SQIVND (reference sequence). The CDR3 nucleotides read TGTGCCAGTAGTATAGGGGGAGGGGGCGTTTACGAGCAGTACTTC. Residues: CASSIGGGGVYEQYF.

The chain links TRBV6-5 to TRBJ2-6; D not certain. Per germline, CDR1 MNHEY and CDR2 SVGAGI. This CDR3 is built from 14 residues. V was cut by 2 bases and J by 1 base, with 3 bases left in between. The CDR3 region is CASSYGSGANVLTF. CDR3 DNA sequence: TGTGCCAGCAGTTACGGGTCTGGGGCCAACGTCCTGACTTTC.

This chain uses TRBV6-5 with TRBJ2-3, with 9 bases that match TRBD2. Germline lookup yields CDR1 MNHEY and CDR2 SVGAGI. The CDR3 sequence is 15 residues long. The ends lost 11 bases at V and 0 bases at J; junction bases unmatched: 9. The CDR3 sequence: CARSGGTKSTDTQYF. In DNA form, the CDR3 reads TGTGCCCGAAGCGGGGGGACCAAAAGCACAGATACGCAGTATTTT.

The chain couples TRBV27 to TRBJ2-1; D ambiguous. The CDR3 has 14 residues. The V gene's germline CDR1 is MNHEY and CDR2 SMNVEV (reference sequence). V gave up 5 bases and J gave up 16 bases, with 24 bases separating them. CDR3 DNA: TGTGCCAGCAGTCCAACCCCCTCGGTCGACCTAAGCTTCTTC. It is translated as CASSPTPSVDLSFF.

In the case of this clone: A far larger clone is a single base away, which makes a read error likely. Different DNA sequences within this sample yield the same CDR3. This CDR3 reads CASSIFAGTTNQPQHF. DNA of the CDR3: TGTGCCAGTAGTATTTTTGCGGGGACCACCAATCAGCCTCAGCATTTT. The chain uses TRBV19 and TRBJ1-5; D is perhaps TRBD1 (5 bases). CDR3 size: 16 residues. Germline V lookup: CDR1 LNHDA, CDR2 SQIVND (reference sequence).

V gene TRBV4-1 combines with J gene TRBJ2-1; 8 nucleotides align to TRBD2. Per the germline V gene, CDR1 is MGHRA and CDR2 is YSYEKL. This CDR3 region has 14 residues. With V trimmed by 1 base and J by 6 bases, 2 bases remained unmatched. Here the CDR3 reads CASSQVRGGNEQFF. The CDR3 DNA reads TGCGCCAGCAGCCAAGTCCGGGGGGGCAATGAGCAGTTCTTC.

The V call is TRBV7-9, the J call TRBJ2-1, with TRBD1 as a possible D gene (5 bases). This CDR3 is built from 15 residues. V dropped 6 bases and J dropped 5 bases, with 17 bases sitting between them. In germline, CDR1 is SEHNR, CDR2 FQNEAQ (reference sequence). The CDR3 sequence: CASSHHGLGDNEQFF. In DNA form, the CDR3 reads TGTGCCAGCAGTCATCATGGTCTAGGGGACAATGAGCAGTTCTTC.

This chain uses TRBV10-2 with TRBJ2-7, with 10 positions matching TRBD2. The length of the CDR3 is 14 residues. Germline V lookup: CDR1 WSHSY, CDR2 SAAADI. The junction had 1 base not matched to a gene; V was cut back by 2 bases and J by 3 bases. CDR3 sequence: CASSEVAGGYEQYF. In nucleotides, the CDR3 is TGCGCCAGCAGTGAGGTAGCGGGAGGCTACGAGCAGTACTTC.

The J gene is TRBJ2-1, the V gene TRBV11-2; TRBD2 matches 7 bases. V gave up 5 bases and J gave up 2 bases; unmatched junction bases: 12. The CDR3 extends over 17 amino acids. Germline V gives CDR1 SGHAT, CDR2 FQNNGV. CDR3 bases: TGTGCCAGCAGCAAAAAGGTCCCTAGCGGAGCCTACAATGAGCAGTTCTTC. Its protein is CASSKKVPSGAYNEQFF.

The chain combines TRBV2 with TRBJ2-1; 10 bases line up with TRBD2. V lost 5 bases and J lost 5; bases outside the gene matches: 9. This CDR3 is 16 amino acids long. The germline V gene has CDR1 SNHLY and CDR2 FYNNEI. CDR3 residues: CASSTSGNSNDNEQFF. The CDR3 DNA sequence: TGTGCCAGCAGTACTAGCGGGAATAGTAATGACAATGAGCAGTTCTTC.

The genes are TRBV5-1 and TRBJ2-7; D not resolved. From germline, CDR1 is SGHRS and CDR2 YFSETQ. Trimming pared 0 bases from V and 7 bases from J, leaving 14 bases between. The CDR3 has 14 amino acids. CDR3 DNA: TGCGCCAGCAGCTTGGAGGGCCTGCCTAAGGAGCAGTACTTC. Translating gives CASSLEGLPKEQYF.

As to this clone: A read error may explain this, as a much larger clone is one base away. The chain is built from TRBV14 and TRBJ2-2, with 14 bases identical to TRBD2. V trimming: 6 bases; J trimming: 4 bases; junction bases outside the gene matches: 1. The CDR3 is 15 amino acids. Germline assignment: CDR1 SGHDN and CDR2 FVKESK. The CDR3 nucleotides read TGTGCCAGCAGAGGGACTAGCGGGAGCACCGGGGAGCTGTTTTTT. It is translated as CASRGTSGSTGELFF.